This T cell receptor (beta chain) was documented in a study of blood T cell repertoires in COVID-19. Overall study context: The samples span acute and convalescent COVID-19 from the United States, Italy and Spain. Sample material is recorded as cDNA or gDNA derived from T cells, B-cell-depleted T cells, or PBMCs.

In the authors' methods: Amplifying reference gene primers gave estimates of nucleated cell counts. Measured with immunoSEQ multiplex PCR; TCRdb has only the in-frame clones, and not every one. V and J calls and clone size come straight from that table; D and trimming were deduced from the DNA. In the table there are over 200,000 clones, roughly 90% of which are singletons. The V and J ends lost 5 bases and 4 bases, in that order; junction bases with no gene match: 13. The V gene's germline CDR1 is LNHDA and CDR2 SQIVND (reference sequence). The CDR3 sequence is 16 residues long. The rearrangement joins TRBV19 to TRBJ1-2; 7 nucleotides line up with TRBD1. This receptor was taken from a man in his fifties or sixties who had recovered from COVID-19. The material sequenced was peripheral blood. The CDR3 sequence is CASSLEGQSTAYGYTF. CDR3 DNA: TGTGCCAGTAGTCTGGAGGGACAGTCAACTGCCTATGGCTACACCTTC.